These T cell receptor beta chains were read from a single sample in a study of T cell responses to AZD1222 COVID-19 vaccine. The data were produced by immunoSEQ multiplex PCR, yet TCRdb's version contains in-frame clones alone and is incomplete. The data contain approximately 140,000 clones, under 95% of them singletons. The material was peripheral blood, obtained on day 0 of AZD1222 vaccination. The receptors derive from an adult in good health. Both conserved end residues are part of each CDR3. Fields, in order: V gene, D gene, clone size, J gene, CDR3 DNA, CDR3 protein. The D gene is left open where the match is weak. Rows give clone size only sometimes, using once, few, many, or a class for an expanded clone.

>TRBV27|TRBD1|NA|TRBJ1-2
TGTGCCAGCAGTCCATTAGACAGGGGGAACTATGGCTACACCTTC
CASSPLDRGNYGYTF
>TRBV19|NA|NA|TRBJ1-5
TGTGCCAGTAGTGTGGGGAATAGCAATCAGCCCCAGCATTTT
CASSVGNSNQPQHF
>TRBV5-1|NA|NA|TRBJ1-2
TGCGCCAGCAGCTTGGCCATCGCACACTATGGCTACACCTTC
CASSLAIAHYGYTF
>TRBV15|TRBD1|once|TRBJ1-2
TGTGCCACCAGCAGAGGAGTAGGGGGCGGCTATGGCTACACCTTC
CATSRGVGGGYGYTF
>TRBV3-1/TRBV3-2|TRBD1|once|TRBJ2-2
TGTGCCAGCAGCCAAACCGGGACAGCGAACACCGGGGAGCTGTTTTTT
CASSQTGTANTGELFF
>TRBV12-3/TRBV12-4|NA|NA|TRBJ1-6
TGTGCCAGCAGTTTGAGGAGGGATTCACCCCTCCACTTT
CASSLRRDSPLHF
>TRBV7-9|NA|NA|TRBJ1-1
TGTGCCAGCAGCTTCGGTGACGGCACTGAAGCTTTCTTT
CASSFGDGTEAFF
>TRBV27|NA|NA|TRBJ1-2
TGTGCCAGCAGTTTATTAGGCAGGGCAGGAAATGGCTACACCTTC
CASSLLGRAGNGYTF
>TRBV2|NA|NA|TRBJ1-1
TGTGCCAGCAGTGAACAGGGGAACACTGAAGCTTTCTTT
CASSEQGNTEAFF
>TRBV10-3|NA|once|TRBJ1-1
TGTGCCACATCAGAGGTGGACGAAAAGAACACTGAAGCTTTCTTT
CATSEVDEKNTEAFF
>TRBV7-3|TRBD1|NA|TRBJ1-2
TGTGCCAGCGGACAGGGCAACTATGGCTACACCTTC
CASGQGNYGYTF
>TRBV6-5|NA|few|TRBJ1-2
TGTGCCAGCAGTTACACTGTGACAGGAGGCTATGGCTACACCTTC
CASSYTVTGGYGYTF
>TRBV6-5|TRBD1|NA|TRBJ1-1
TGTGCCAGCAGTCGCCCTCAGGGGGCTGAAGCTTTCTTT
CASSRPQGAEAFF
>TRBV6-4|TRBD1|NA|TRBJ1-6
TGTGCCAGCAGACAGGGGTTAGGTTCACCCCTCCACTTT
CASRQGLGSPLHF
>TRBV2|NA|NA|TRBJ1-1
TGTGCCAGCAGTAGACGGCCAGAGAACACTGAAGCTTTCTTT
CASSRRPENTEAFF
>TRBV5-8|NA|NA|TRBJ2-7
TGTGCCAGCAGCTTCGGCAGGGTGCAATCTGGGCAGTACTTC
CASSFGRVQSGQYF
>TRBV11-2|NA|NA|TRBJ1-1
TGTGCCAGCAGCTTAGTGCAGGGAAGAATGAACACTGAAGCTTTCTTT
CASSLVQGRMNTEAFF
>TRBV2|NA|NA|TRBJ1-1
TGTGCCAGCAGTGAAGAGGTAATAGACAGTGAATACACTGAAGCTTTCTTT
CASSEEVIDSEYTEAFF
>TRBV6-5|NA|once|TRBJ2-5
TGTGCCAGCAGTTACGGGCCGGCGGAGACCCAGTACTTC
CASSYGPAETQYF
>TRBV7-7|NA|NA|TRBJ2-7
TGTGCTAGCAGCCCCTTACGGGAGCATATCACCATGGACGAGCAGTACTTC
CASSPLREHITMDEQYF
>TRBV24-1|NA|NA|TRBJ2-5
TGTGCCACCAGTGAGGGAGGAACAGCTCAAGAGACCCAGTACTTC
CATSEGGTAQETQYF
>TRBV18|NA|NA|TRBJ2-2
TGTGCCAGCTCGGCAGATAACACCGGGGAGCTGTTTTTT
CASSADNTGELFF
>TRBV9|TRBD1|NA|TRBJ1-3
TGTGCCAGCAGCGTAGAAGGGACAGGTTGGAACACCATATATTTT
CASSVEGTGWNTIYF
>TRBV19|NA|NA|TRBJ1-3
TGTGCCAGTAGTATAGATCGGGTTTCAGGGCCGTACTCTGGAAACACCATATATTTT
CASSIDRVSGPYSGNTIYF
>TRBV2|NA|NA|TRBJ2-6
TGTGCCAGCATCCAGCAGGGGATTGGGGCCAACGTCCTGACTTTC
CASIQQGIGANVLTF
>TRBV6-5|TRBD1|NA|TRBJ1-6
TGTGCCAGCAGTTACTACGGGGGACAGGAGAATTCACCCCTCCACTTT
CASSYYGGQENSPLHF
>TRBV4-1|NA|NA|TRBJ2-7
TGCGCCAGCAGCCAGTCTCGGGTCTCCTACGAGCAGTACTTC
CASSQSRVSYEQYF
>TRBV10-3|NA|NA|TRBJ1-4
TGTGCCATTCAGGGGTCCCTTAATGAAAAACTGTTTTTT
CAIQGSLNEKLFF